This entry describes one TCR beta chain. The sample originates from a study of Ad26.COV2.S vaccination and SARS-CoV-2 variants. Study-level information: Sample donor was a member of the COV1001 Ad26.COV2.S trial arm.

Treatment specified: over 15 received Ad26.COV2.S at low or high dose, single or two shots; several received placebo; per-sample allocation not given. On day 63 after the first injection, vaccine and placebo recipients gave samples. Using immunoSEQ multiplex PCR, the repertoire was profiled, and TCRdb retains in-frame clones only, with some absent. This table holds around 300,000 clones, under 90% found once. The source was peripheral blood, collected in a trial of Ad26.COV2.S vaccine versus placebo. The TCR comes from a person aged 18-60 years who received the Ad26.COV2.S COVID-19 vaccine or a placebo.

Here the CDR3 DNA reads TGTGCCAGCAGCTTACTGTATCTCGGGCCCACTGAAGCTTTCTTT. Translating gives CASSLLYLGPTEAFF. The chain uses TRBV7-2 and TRBJ1-1; D remains unclear. CDR3 length: 15 amino acids. Deletions cut 2 bases from V and 4 bases from J, with 14 bases between. Germline V CDR1 and CDR2: SGHTA, FQGNSA.